Below, 11 T cell receptor beta chains from the same sample are listed, as sequenced in a study of blood T cell repertoires in COVID-19. Repertoires were generated with immunoSEQ multiplex PCR, while TCRdb's copy carries only in-frame clones and drops some. The repertoire holds about 200,000 clones, with 82% as singletons. The sample taken for sequencing was peripheral blood. These receptors all stem from a woman aged 80 or over with COVID-19, enrolled during active disease.

The CDR3 is CASSPLEGTYGYTF. CDR3 DNA: TGCGCCAGCAGCCCCCTGGAGGGAACCTATGGCTACACCTTC. The rearrangement links TRBV4-1 to TRBJ1-2; D unclear. V lost 4 bases and J lost 4, with 13 bases in between. Germline V gene sequence: CDR1 MGHRA, CDR2 YSYEKL. The CDR3 is made up of 14 amino acids.

The chain recombines TRBV29-1 with TRBJ1-1; no definite D call. Germline assignment: CDR1 SQVTM and CDR2 ANQGSEA. Trimming shortened V by 6 bases and J by 5 bases, and 16 bases separated the two germline ends. The CDR3 consists of 13 residues. CDR3: CSVFGLLGTEAFF. DNA of the CDR3: TGCAGCGTCTTCGGACTCCTAGGGACTGAAGCTTTCTTT.

V is TRBV18 and J is TRBJ2-6, with TRBD1 as a possible D gene (6 bases). The germline V gene has CDR1 KGHSH and CDR2 LQKENI. Trimming cost V 3 bases and J 8 bases, with 11 bases left between them. This CDR3 has 14 residues. The chain's CDR3 is CASSPITGSNVLTF. In DNA form, the CDR3 reads TGTGCCAGCTCACCTATTACAGGGTCCAACGTCCTGACTTTC.

This chain links TRBV27 with TRBJ1-2; 7 nucleotides match TRBD1. Germline V CDR1 and CDR2: MNHEY, SMNVEV (reference sequence). With 9 bases clipped from V and 4 bases from J, the junction kept 17 bases outside the gene matches. CDR3 length: 16 residues. CDR3 sequence reads: CASRIFATGPFYGYTF. As DNA, the CDR3 is TGTGCCAGTAGAATTTTCGCGACAGGGCCTTTCTATGGCTACACCTTC.

Of note for this clone: Germline and junction disagree at one end, which may indicate a read error. The rearrangement joins TRBV7-9 to TRBJ1-3; tentative D call: TRBD1 (5 bases). CDR1 SEHNR and CDR2 FQNEAQ come from the germline V gene (reference sequence). CDR3 size: 11 residues. The CDR3 DNA follows: TGTGCCAGCAGCCCCGAGGCAGGGAGGAATTTT. Protein product: CASSPEAGRNF.

This chain connects TRBV7-2 to TRBJ2-3; the match to TRBD2 covers 9 bases. This CDR3 contains 17 residues. The V segment lost 5 bases and the J segment 0 bases; nucleotides outside the gene matches: 9. Germline V lookup: CDR1 SGHTA, CDR2 FQGNSA. The CDR3 loop is CASSLAGLATSTDTQYF. The CDR3 DNA follows: TGTGCCAGCAGCCTTGCAGGACTAGCGACTAGCACAGATACGCAGTATTTT.

The gene calls are TRBV4-3 and TRBJ2-7; a weak D match, TRBD1 (5 bases). The ends were cut back, 4 bases at V and 3 bases at J, with 10 bases in the middle. There are 13 residues in the CDR3. Germline CDR1 LGHNA, CDR2 YSLEER. For the CDR3, the DNA is TGCGCCAGCAGCCTGGGGCCGTTCTACGAGCAGTACTTC. Translation: CASSLGPFYEQYF.

The J gene is TRBJ2-2, the V gene TRBV9, with D perhaps matching TRBD1 (6 bases). The V end was cut by 3 bases, the J end by 6 bases, with 15 bases between. The CDR3 runs to 15 residues. CDR1 and CDR2 from the germline V gene are SGDLS and YYNGEE. The CDR3 protein is CASSGRGAVSGELFF. Written as DNA, the CDR3 is TGTGCCAGCAGCGGCAGGGGAGCGGTGTCCGGGGAGCTGTTTTTT.

This sequence joins TRBV7-9 and TRBJ1-4; 7 positions agree with TRBD1. Per germline, CDR1 SEHNR and CDR2 FQNEAQ (reference sequence). This CDR3 has 15 residues. J gave up 3 bases and V 1 base, and 2 bases lay outside the gene matches. CDR3 residues: CASSLGQGPNEKLFF. As DNA, the CDR3 is TGTGCCAGCAGCTTAGGACAGGGCCCTAATGAAAAACTGTTTTTT.

The gene calls are TRBV6-1 and TRBJ2-5; 13 nucleotides align to TRBD2. CDR1 MNHNS and CDR2 SASEGT come from the germline V gene. There are 18 residues in the CDR3. Losses at the gene ends were 4 bases for V and 2 bases for J; bases not matched to a gene: 10. CDR3 sequence: CASSGASPGLAGQETQYF. The CDR3 region has the DNA TGTGCCAGCAGTGGGGCCTCGCCGGGACTAGCGGGACAAGAGACCCAGTACTTC.

The gene calls are TRBV4-1 and TRBJ2-1; 14 bases are shared with TRBD2. Per germline, CDR1 MGHRA and CDR2 YSYEKL. This CDR3 has 16 residues. V shed 4 bases and J 7 bases; nucleotides not matched to a gene: 6. The CDR3 here is CASSRTGTSGRNEQFF. For the CDR3, the DNA is TGCGCCAGCAGCCGAACCGGGACTAGCGGGAGAAATGAGCAGTTCTTC.